The 28 T cell receptor beta chains given below trace back to one sample, sequenced in a study of identifying expanded T cells in peripheral blood (dated by TCRdb to between 2019 and 2020). Libraries were constructed by the immunoSEQ multiplex PCR assay. This immuneACCESS table, as held by TCRdb, lists in-frame sequences with V and J called but not all clones. Of the missing ones, under half trace to an unresolved V gene in checked studies; the others have no known cause. Across this sample there are approximately 90,000 clones, with around 88% seen only once. Around 5.6% of the sample belongs to the ten largest clones. What was sequenced was blood. These receptors all come from a person between 18 and 75 years old in good health.

The chain joins TRBV5-1 to TRBJ1-2; D is possibly TRBD1 (6 bases). Trimming pared 4 bases from V and 7 bases from J, leaving 20 bases between. Germline CDR1 reads SGHRS; CDR2 reads YFSETQ. The CDR3 length is 15 residues. The CDR3 DNA reads as TGCGCCAGCAGCCTAGGACAGATAACTATCGGTGGCTACACCTTC. The encoded protein is CASSLGQITIGGYTF.

This chain links TRBV6-5 with TRBJ1-6, with D unclear. V dropped 6 bases and J dropped 0 bases, with 9 bases sitting between them. CDR1 and CDR2 from the germline V gene are MNHEY and SVGAGI. The CDR3 contains 15 residues. The CDR3 protein is CASRLGDSYNSPLHF. DNA for the CDR3: TGTGCCAGCAGGTTAGGTGACTCCTATAATTCACCCCTCCACTTT.

The table lists this clone with a count of one. The gene calls are TRBV7-2 and TRBJ1-2; D is uncertain. The CDR3 is made up of 12 amino acids. Trimming shortened V by 10 bases and J by 7 bases, and 16 bases separated the two germline ends. Per the germline V gene, CDR1 is SGHTA and CDR2 is FQGNSA. CDR3 sequence (DNA): TGTGCCATCTCTTTTGGCCCTATTGGCTACACCTTC. The encoded protein is CAISFGPIGYTF.

This clone has a handful of counts. V usage is TRBV18 and J usage is TRBJ2-2; 11 nucleotides match TRBD1. The V and J ends lost 3 bases and 7 bases, in that order; junction bases with no gene match: 16. This CDR3 has 19 residues. Germline V gene sequence: CDR1 KGHSH, CDR2 LQKENI. CDR3 loop: CASSPQTISGTGGSGELFF. The CDR3 nucleotides read TGTGCCAGCTCACCTCAGACCATCTCCGGGACAGGGGGTAGCGGGGAGCTGTTTTTT.

This chain connects TRBV30 to TRBJ1-1; possible D gene TRBD1, 6 bases. The V end lost 0 bases, the J end lost 4 bases, and 12 bases lay between the germline ends. Germline assignment: CDR1 GTSNPN and CDR2 SVGIG (reference sequence). The length of the CDR3 is 14 residues. CDR3 bases: TGTGCCTGGAGTGTAGGGGGATGGGTCACTGAAGCTTTCTTT. This translates into CAWSVGGWVTEAFF. Full variable domain (missing parts from reference TRBV30 and TRBJ1-1): SQTIHQWPATLVQPVGSPLSLECTVEGTSNPNLYWYRQAAGRGLQLLFYSVGIGQISSEVPQNLSASRPQDRQFILSSKKLLLSDSGFYLCAWSVGGWVTEAFFGQGTRLTVV.

V and J are TRBV4-1 and TRBJ2-7; 7 bases are shared with TRBD1. The germline gives CDR1 MGHRA, CDR2 YSYEKL. The CDR3 has 15 amino acids. J gave up 6 bases and V 0 bases, and 8 bases lay outside the gene matches. CDR3 coding DNA: TGCGCCAGCAGCCAAGACGACAGGGATTTTAGCGAGCAGTACTTC. Translated: CASSQDDRDFSEQYF.

The gene calls are TRBV7-6 and TRBJ1-1; D uncertain. This CDR3 is 13 amino acids long. CDR1 and CDR2 from the germline V gene are SGHVS and FNYEAQ. Trimming left V 1 base short and J 4 bases short, with 7 bases between. The CDR3 DNA reads as TGTGCCAGCAGCTTAGACAGACGCACTGAAGCTTTCTTT. Its translation: CASSLDRRTEAFF.

This chain connects TRBV11-2 to TRBJ2-7; tentatively, D is TRBD1 (5 bases). CDR1 is SGHAT and CDR2 is FQNNGV in the germline V gene. V dropped 0 bases and J dropped 4 bases, with 10 bases sitting between them. CDR3 length: 14 amino acids. CDR3 bases: TGTGCCAGCAGCTTAGATCCAGGGATGTACGAGCAGTACTTC. Residues: CASSLDPGMYEQYF.

The chain recombines TRBV2 with TRBJ1-6; D gene ambiguous. Germline loops: CDR1 SNHLY, CDR2 FYNNEI. V lost 4 bases and J 10 bases, leaving 8 bases between the germline ends. The CDR3 spans 12 residues. CDR3 residues: CASSVSPSPLHF. The CDR3 DNA sequence: TGTGCCAGCAGTGTCTCTCCGTCACCCCTCCACTTT.

Only one count was recorded for this clone. The CDR3 DNA is TGTGCCAGCAGCGCCAAAGTCGGGGCAGGCGAAAACACTGAAGCTTTCTTT. Residues: CASSAKVGAGENTEAFF. The rearrangement uses TRBV16 and TRBJ1-1; TRBD1 is a possible D gene (5 bases). Germline assignment: CDR1 KGHSY and CDR2 FQNENV. The CDR3 contains 17 residues. V shed 5 bases and J shed 2 bases, with 21 bases lying between them. Based on the CDR3 plus reference TRBV16 and TRBJ1-1, the full variable domain is GEEVAQTPKHLVRGEGQKAKLYCAPIKGHSYVFWYQQVLKNEFKFLISFQNENVFDETGMPKERFSAKCLPNSPCSLEIQATKLEDSAVYFCASSAKVGAGENTEAFFGQGTRLTVV.

CDR3 coding DNA: TGTGCCAGCAGCGTATCGACAGGGCGCACAGATACGCAGTATTTT. This sequence encodes CASSVSTGRTDTQYF. The chain combines TRBV7-7 with TRBJ2-3; 7 nucleotides agree with TRBD1. The CDR3 sequence is 15 residues long. With 5 bases clipped from V and 1 base from J, the junction kept 6 bases outside the gene matches. In germline, CDR1 is SSHAT, CDR2 FNYEAQ (reference sequence).

The chain combines TRBV29-1 with TRBJ1-2, with D perhaps matching TRBD1 (5 bases). The CDR3 covers 13 residues. V was cut by 6 bases and J by 10 bases, with 21 bases left in between. Germline CDR1 SQVTM, CDR2 ANQGSEA. CDR3: CSVGDLRGSDYTF. CDR3 DNA: TGCAGCGTGGGGGACCTGCGGGGGAGTGACTACACCTTC.

V usage is TRBV5-4 and J usage is TRBJ2-5, with TRBD2 matching 14 bases. CDR3 length: 15 residues. J lost 5 bases, V lost 4 bases, and 4 bases had no gene match. The germline V gene encodes CDR1 SGHNT and CDR2 YYREEE (reference sequence). The CDR3 loop is CASSLTSGGAETQYF. The CDR3 DNA sequence: TGTGCCAGCAGCCTGACTAGCGGGGGGGCGGAGACCCAGTACTTC.

V gene TRBV6-5 combines with J gene TRBJ1-2, with a possible D match to TRBD1 (5 bases). The CDR3 spans 14 residues. The V end was cut by 0 bases, the J end by 6 bases, with 11 bases between. Germline loops: CDR1 MNHEY, CDR2 SVGAGI. The CDR3 coding sequence is TGTGCCAGCAGTTACTCAGCAGGGAGGGATGGCTACACCTTC. Translated: CASSYSAGRDGYTF.

The chain uses TRBV7-2 and TRBJ2-7; 8 nucleotides align to TRBD2. The CDR3 is 15 residues long. V lost 3 bases, J lost 0 bases, and 4 bases stayed unmatched. CDR1 and CDR2 (germline): SGHTA, FQGNSA. CDR3 in amino acids: CASSFKRGYSYEQYF. DNA for the CDR3: TGTGCCAGCAGCTTCAAGCGGGGGTACTCCTACGAGCAGTACTTC.

The rearrangement joins TRBV10-2 to TRBJ1-1; tentatively, D is TRBD1 (5 bases). Looked up from germline, CDR1 is WSHSY and CDR2 is SAAADI. Trimming pared 3 bases from V and 1 base from J, leaving 9 bases between. The CDR3 contains 14 residues. CDR3 amino acids: CASSEWTPNTEAFF. In DNA, the CDR3 is TGCGCCAGCAGTGAATGGACACCGAACACTGAAGCTTTCTTT.

The chain uses TRBV5-6 and TRBJ2-5; TRBD2 might be the D (5 bases). With 3 bases removed from V and 1 base from J, the gap between germline ends came to 13 bases. Germline assignment: CDR1 SGHDT and CDR2 YYEEEE. The CDR3 is made up of 15 amino acids. CDR3 region: CASSSISGVQETQYF. Written as DNA, the CDR3 is TGTGCCAGCAGCTCAATCTCCGGGGTCCAAGAGACCCAGTACTTC. Filled out from reference TRBV5-6 and TRBJ2-5, the complete variable domain reads DAGVTQSPTHLIKTRGQQVTLRCSPKSGHDTVSWYQQALGQGPQFIFQYYEEEERQRGNFPDRFSGHQFPNYSSELNVNALLLGDSALYLCASSSISGVQETQYFGPGTRLLVL.

V gene TRBV15 combines with J gene TRBJ1-6, with TRBD1 matching 12 bases. V lost 2 bases, J lost 0 bases, and 5 bases stayed unmatched. Germline V gene data show CDR1 as LNHNV and CDR2 as YYDKDF (reference sequence). The CDR3 has 19 residues. The CDR3 loop is CATSRPGTGGSSYNSPLHF. In DNA form, the CDR3 reads TGTGCCACCAGCAGACCCGGGACAGGGGGCAGCTCCTATAATTCACCCCTCCACTTT.

In its sample, this clone was seen once. V usage is TRBV4-1 and J usage is TRBJ1-3; D remains ambiguous. CDR3 length: 15 amino acids. V shed 3 bases and J shed 4 bases, with 13 bases lying between them. The V gene's germline CDR1 is MGHRA and CDR2 YSYEKL. CDR3 amino acids: CASSQSGVGGNTIYF. CDR3 nucleotide sequence: TGCGCCAGCAGCCAGTCGGGAGTGGGGGGAAACACCATATATTTT.

This clone has a single count. The chain carries TRBV5-6 and TRBJ1-1; TRBD1 matches 8 bases. V dropped 4 bases and J dropped 1; count of bases not matched to a gene: 6. Germline loops: CDR1 SGHDT, CDR2 YYEEEE. The CDR3 totals 15 residues. CDR3 region: CASSPMTGANTEAFF. The DNA for the CDR3 is TGTGCCAGCAGCCCTATGACAGGGGCGAACACTGAAGCTTTCTTT. Combining the CDR3 with reference TRBV5-6 and TRBJ1-1 gives the whole variable domain DAGVTQSPTHLIKTRGQQVTLRCSPKSGHDTVSWYQQALGQGPQFIFQYYEEEERQRGNFPDRFSGHQFPNYSSELNVNALLLGDSALYLCASSPMTGANTEAFFGQGTRLTVV.

The chain employs TRBV7-9 and TRBJ2-7, with D unclear. The CDR3 spans 15 residues. The V end lost 0 bases, the J end lost 2 bases, and 11 bases lay between the germline ends. The germline CDR1 and CDR2 sequences are SEHNR and FQNEAQ (reference sequence). In nucleotides, the CDR3 is TGTGCCAGCAGCTTAGCGCCTGACCCAGCCTACGAGCAGTACTTC. Amino acid sequence: CASSLAPDPAYEQYF.

The chain links TRBV14 to TRBJ1-4; D is perhaps TRBD1 (6 bases). Per germline, CDR1 SGHDN and CDR2 FVKESK. There are 12 residues in the CDR3. V was pared by 4 bases and J by 10 bases, with 10 bases between. CDR3 sequence (DNA): TGTGCCAGCAGCCTGCTAGGGGGAAAACTGTTTTTT. It specifies CASSLLGGKLFF. Drawing the rest from reference TRBV14 and TRBJ1-4, the complete variable domain is EAGVTQFPSHSVIEKGQTVTLRCDPISGHDNLYWYRRVMGKEIKFLLHFVKESKQDESGMPNNRFLAERTGGTYSTLKVQPAELEDSGVYFCASSLLGGKLFFGSGTQLSVL.

V and J are TRBV6-5 and TRBJ1-4; D not certain. The germline V gene has CDR1 MNHEY and CDR2 SVGAGI. Between the trimmed V and J ends, which lost 6 bases and 8 bases, there was a span of 19 bases. The CDR3 has 15 residues. The CDR3 DNA reads TGTGCCAGCAGGCCGGGGTTGGGTTGGGGAGAAAAACTGTTTTTT. Its protein is CASRPGLGWGEKLFF.

V usage is TRBV5-6 and J usage is TRBJ1-6; perhaps TRBD1 as D (5 bases). This CDR3 is 16 amino acids long. Trimming removed 1 base from V and 7 bases from J, with 15 bases in between. Looked up from germline, CDR1 is SGHDT and CDR2 is YYEEEE. The CDR3 region has the DNA TGTGCCAGCAGCTTGTATCCACCCGGGGGGAATTCACCCCTCCACTTT. Translated: CASSLYPPGGNSPLHF. Drawing the rest from reference TRBV5-6 and TRBJ1-6, the complete variable domain is DAGVTQSPTHLIKTRGQQVTLRCSPKSGHDTVSWYQQALGQGPQFIFQYYEEEERQRGNFPDRFSGHQFPNYSSELNVNALLLGDSALYLCASSLYPPGGNSPLHFGNGTRLTVT.

The chain links TRBV19 to TRBJ1-1; 7 nucleotides line up with TRBD1. The length of the CDR3 is 12 residues. The trim removed 6 bases at V and 8 bases at J, leaving 6 bases unmatched. Germline loops: CDR1 LNHDA, CDR2 SQIVND (reference sequence). The CDR3 here is CASRGGGLEAFF. The DNA of the CDR3 is TGTGCCAGTAGGGGAGGGGGCCTGGAAGCTTTCTTT.

This chain links TRBV7-3 with TRBJ1-1; D is unresolved. V lost 3 bases and J 1 base, leaving 6 bases between the germline ends. CDR3 length: 13 residues. The germline CDR1 and CDR2 sequences are SGHTA and FQGTGA. The chain's CDR3 is CASSFRENTEAFF. CDR3 coding DNA: TGTGCCAGCAGCTTTAGGGAGAACACTGAAGCTTTCTTT.

This clone occurred once. V gene TRBV9 combines with J gene TRBJ2-3, with 9 positions matching TRBD2. The V segment lost 2 bases and the J segment 2 bases; nucleotides outside the gene matches: 9. Germline lookup yields CDR1 SGDLS and CDR2 YYNGEE. The CDR3 loop spans 17 amino acids. The CDR3 region has the DNA TGTGCCAGCAGCGTGAGGGCTAGCGGGGACGACACAGATACGCAGTATTTT. Encoded protein: CASSVRASGDDTDTQYF.

The rearrangement links TRBV11-2 to TRBJ2-3, with D possibly TRBD1 on 6 matching bases. The CDR3 spans 15 residues. The V end lost 3 bases, the J end lost 1 base, and 11 bases lay between the germline ends. Germline V gene lookup returns CDR1 SGHAT and CDR2 FQNNGV. CDR3 amino acids: CASSFARGGTDTQYF. The CDR3 coding sequence is TGTGCCAGCAGCTTCGCCAGGGGAGGCACAGATACGCAGTATTTT.